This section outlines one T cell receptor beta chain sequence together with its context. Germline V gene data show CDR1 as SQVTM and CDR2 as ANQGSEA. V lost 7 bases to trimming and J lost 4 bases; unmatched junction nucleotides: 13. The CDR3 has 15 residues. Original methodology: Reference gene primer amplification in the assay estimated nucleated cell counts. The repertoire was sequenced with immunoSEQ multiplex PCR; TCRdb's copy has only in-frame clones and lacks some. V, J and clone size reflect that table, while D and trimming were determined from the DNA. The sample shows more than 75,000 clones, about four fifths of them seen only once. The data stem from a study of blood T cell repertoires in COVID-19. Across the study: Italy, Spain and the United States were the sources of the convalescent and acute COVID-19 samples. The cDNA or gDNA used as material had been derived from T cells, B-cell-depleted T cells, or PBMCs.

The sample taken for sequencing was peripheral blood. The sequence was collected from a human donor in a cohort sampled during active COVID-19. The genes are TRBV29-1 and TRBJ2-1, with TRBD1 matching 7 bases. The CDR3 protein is CSAQDRRIVYNEQFF. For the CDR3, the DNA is TGCAGCGCCCAGGACAGGAGGATTGTTTACAATGAGCAGTTCTTC.